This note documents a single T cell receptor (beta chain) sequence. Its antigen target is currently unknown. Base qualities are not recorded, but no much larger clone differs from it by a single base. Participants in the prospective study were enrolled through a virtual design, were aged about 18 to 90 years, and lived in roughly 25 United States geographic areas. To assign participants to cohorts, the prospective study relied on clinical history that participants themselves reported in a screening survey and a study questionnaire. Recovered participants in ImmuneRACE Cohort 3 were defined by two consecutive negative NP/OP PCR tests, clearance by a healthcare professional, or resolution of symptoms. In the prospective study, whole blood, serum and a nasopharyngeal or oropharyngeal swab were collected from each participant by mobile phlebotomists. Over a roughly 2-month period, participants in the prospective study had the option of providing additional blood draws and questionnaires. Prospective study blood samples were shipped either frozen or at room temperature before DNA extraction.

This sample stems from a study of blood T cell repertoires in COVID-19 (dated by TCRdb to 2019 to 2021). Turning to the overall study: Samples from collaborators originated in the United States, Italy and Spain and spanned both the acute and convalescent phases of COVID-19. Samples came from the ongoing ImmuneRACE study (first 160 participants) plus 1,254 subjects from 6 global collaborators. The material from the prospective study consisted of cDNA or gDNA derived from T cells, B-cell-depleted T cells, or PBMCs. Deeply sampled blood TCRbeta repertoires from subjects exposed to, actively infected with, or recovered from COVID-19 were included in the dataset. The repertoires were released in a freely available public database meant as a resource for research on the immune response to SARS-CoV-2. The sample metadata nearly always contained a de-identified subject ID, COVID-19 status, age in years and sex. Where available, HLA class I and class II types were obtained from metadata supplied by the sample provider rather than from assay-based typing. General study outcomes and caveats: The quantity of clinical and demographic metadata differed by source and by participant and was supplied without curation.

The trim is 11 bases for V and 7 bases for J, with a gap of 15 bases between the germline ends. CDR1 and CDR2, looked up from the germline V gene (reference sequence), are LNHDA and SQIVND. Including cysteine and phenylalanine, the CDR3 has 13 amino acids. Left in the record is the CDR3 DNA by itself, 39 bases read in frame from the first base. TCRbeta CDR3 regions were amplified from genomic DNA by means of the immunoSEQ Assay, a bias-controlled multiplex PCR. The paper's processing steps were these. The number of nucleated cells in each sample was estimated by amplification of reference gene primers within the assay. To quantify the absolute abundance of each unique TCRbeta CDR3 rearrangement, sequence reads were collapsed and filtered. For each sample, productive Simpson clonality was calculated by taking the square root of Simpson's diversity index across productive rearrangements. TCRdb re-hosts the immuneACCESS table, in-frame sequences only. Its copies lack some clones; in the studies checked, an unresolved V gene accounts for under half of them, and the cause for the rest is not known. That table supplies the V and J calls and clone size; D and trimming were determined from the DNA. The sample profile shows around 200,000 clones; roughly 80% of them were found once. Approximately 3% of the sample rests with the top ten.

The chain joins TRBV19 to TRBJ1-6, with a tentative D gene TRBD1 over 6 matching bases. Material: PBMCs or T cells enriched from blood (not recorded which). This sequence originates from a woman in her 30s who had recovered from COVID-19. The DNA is TGTGCCTCGAACCGGCAGGGGAATTCACCCCTCCACTTT. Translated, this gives CASNRQGNSPLHF.